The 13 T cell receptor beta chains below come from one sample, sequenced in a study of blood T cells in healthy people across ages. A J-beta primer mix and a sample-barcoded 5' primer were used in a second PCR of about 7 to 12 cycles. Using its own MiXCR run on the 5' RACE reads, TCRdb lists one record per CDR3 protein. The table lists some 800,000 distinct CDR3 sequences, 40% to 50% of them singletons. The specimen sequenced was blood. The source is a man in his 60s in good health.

CDR3 sequence (DNA): TGTGCCAGCAAGTATAGGCCAGGGAAGATTGACAATGAGCAGTTCTTC. Translation gives CASKYRPGKIDNEQFF. The chain combines TRBV28 with TRBJ2-1; a weak D match, TRBD1 (5 bases). Germline V gene data show CDR1 as MDHEN and CDR2 as SYDVKM. The V end lost 7 bases, the J end lost 5 bases, and 21 bases lay between the germline ends. CDR3 size: 16 residues.

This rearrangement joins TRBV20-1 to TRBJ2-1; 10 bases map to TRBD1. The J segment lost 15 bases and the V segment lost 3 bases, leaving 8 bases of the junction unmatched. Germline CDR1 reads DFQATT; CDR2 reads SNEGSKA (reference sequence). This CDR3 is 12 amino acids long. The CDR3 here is CSASARTGGTFF. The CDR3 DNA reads TGCAGTGCTAGCGCGAGGACAGGGGGAACGTTCTTC.

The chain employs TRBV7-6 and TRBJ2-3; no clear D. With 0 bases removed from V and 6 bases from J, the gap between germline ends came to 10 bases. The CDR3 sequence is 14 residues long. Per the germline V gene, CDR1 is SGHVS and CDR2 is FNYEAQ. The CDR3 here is CASSLAVGPDTQYF. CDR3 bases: TGTGCCAGCAGCTTAGCGGTGGGTCCGGATACGCAGTATTTT.

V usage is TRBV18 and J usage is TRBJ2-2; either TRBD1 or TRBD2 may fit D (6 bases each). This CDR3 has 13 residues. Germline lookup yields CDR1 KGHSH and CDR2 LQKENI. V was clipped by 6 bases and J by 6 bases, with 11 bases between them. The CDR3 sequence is CASSGGRAGELFF. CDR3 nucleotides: TGTGCCAGCTCGGGGGGCCGGGCCGGGGAGCTGTTTTTT.

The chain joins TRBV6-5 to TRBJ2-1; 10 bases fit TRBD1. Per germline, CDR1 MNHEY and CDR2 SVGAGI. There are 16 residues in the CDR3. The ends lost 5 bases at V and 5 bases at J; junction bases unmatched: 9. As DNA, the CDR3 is TGTGCCAGCAGTCCACAAGACAGGGGGCGGAACAATGAGCAGTTCTTC. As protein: CASSPQDRGRNNEQFF.

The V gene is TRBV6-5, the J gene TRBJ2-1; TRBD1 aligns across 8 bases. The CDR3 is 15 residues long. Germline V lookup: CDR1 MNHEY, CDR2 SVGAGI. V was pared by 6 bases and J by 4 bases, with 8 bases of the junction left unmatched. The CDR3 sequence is CASSPQGGAYNEQFF. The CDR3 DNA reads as TGTGCCAGCAGCCCACAGGGGGGCGCGTACAATGAGCAGTTCTTC.

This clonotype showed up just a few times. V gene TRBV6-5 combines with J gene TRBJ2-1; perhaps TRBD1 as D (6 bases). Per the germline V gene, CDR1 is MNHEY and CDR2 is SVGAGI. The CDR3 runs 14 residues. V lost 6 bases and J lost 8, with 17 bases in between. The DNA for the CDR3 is TGTGCCAGCAGGGCAGGGGCGGAGGCCCATGAGCAGTTCTTC. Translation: CASRAGAEAHEQFF.

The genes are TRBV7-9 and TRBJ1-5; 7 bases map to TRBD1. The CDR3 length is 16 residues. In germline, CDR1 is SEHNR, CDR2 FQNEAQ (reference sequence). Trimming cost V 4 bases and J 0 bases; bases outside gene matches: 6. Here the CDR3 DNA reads TGTGCCAGCAGCTCGACGGGACAGATTAGCAATCAGCCCCAGCATTTT. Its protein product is CASSSTGQISNQPQHF.

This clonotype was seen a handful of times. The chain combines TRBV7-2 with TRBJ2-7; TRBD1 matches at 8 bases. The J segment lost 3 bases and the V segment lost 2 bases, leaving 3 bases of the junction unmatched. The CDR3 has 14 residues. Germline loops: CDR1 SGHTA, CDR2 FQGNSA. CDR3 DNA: TGTGCCAGCAGCTTAAACAGGGGGATCTACGAGCAGTACTTC. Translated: CASSLNRGIYEQYF.

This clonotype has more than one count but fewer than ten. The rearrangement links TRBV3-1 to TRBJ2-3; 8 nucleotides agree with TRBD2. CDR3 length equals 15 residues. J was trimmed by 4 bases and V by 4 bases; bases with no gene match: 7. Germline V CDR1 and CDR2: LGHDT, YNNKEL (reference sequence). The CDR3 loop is CASSRTRGGSDTQYF. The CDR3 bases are TGTGCCAGCAGCCGCACCCGGGGGGGATCAGATACGCAGTATTTT.

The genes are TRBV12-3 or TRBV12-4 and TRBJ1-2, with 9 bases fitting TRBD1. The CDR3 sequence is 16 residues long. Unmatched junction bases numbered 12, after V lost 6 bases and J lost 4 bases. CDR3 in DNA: TGTGCCAGCAGACCTAATGACAGGGGGGCTCTCTATGGCTACACCTTC. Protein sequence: CASRPNDRGALYGYTF.

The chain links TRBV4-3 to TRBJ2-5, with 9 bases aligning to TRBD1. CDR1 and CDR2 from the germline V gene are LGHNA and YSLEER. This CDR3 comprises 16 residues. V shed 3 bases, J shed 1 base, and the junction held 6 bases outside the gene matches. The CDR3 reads CASSQGTGRSQETQYF. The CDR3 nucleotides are TGCGCCAGCAGCCAGGGGACAGGGCGATCCCAAGAGACCCAGTACTTC.

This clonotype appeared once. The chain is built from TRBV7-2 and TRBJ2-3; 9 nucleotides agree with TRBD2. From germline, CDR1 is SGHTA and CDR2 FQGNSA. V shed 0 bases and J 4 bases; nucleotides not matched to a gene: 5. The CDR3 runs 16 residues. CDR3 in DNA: TGTGCCAGCAGCTTAGCAGTTGCGGGGGGGTCAGATACGCAGTATTTT. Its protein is CASSLAVAGGSDTQYF.